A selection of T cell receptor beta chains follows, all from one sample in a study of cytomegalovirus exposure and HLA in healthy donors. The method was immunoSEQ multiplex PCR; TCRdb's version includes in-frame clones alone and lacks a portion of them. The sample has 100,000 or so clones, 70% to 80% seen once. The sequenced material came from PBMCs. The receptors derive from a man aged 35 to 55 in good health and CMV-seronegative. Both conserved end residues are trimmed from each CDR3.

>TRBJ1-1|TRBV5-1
ASSGETGPFKAF
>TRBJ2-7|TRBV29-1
SVEGLTYEQY
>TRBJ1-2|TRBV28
ASSFLGGAYGYT
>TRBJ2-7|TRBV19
ASSFVGQGNSEQY
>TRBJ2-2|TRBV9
ASSDPTGNTGELF
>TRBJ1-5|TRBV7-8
ASSSYRGRGNQPQH
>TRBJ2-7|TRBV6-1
ASRTGSSYEQY
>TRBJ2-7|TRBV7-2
ASSHRRGRASEQY
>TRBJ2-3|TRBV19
ASTSSGVSTDTQY
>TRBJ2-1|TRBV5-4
ASSLGGTSGSGQF
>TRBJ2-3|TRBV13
ASSPEALLTDTQY
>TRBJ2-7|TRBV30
AWSGQRWEQY
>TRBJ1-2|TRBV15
ATSLFDAGVGYT
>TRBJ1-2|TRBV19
ASSPSGGYGYT
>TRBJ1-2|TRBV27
ASSPGQTGFYGYT